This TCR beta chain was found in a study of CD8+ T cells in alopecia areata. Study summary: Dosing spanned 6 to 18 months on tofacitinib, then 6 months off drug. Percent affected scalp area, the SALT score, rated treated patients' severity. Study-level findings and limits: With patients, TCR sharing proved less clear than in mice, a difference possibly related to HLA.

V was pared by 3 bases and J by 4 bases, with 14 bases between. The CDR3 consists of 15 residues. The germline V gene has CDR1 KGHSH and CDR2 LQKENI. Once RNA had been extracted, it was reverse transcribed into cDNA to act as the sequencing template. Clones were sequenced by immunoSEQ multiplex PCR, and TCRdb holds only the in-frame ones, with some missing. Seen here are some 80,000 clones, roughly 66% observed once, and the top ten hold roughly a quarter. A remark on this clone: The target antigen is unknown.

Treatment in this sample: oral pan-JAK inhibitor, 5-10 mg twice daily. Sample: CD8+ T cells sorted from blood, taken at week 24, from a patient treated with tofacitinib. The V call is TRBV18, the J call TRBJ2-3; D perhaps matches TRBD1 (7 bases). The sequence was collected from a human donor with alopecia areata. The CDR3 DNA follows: TGTGCCAGCTCACCGGTTGGAGGGGGCTCAGATACGCAGTATTTT. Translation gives CASSPVGGGSDTQYF.